A single TCR beta chain is shown here with its context. Described time point: pre-treatment sample, taken before nivolumab and TIL therapy. This was the immunoSEQ v3 assay. Generated by immunoSEQ multiplex PCR, the TCRdb table keeps only in-frame clones and is missing some. The data hold under 65,000 clones, with about 81% observed a single time. The data originate from a study of TIL therapy for anti-PD-1-resistant metastatic lung cancer. Across the whole study: Tumors carried a median about 1.6 non-synonymous mutations per megabase.

V lost 0 bases to trimming and J lost 5 bases, with 17 bases between them. Germline loops: CDR1 LGHNA, CDR2 YSLEER. CDR3 size: 17 residues. V gene TRBV4-3 combines with J gene TRBJ2-1, with TRBD2 as a possible D gene (7 bases). The sample here was blood, taken at baseline. The TCR comes from a person aged 30 to 80 with non-small cell lung cancer. Here the CDR3 reads CASSQDKGGGANNEQFF. In DNA form, the CDR3 reads TGCGCCAGCAGCCAAGATAAGGGGGGGGGCGCGAACAATGAGCAGTTCTTC.